The present T cell receptor (beta chain) was sequenced within a study of regulatory T cells in long-lasting Graves disease. Regarding time point: persistent/refractory GD, antithyroid drugs over 5 years with positive TRAb. PBMCs were the source of the RNA used for TCR sequencing. Researchers made TCR beta libraries by using iRepertoire HTBI primers and running Arm-PCR on CDR3 regions. Original analysis: Identification across samples found approximately 67 TRBV and around 15 TRBJ segments. TCRdb reprocessed the multiplex PCR reads with MiXCR, giving one entry per CDR3 protein. V and J calls and clone size were set by TCRdb, not the authors. The repertoire includes 310,000 or so distinct CDR3 sequences, 20% to 25% of them detected once, and roughly three fifths sits in the top ten. Points on this clonotype: Its antigen is not known.

Germline CDR1 is SNHLY and CDR2 is FYNNEI. This CDR3 has 16 amino acids. V dropped 0 bases and J dropped 2 bases, with 11 bases sitting between them. Study-level results: Patients with persistent Graves' had lower TCR diversity than newly diagnosed patients. TRBV28 was favored in persistent disease, as were TRBJ1-2 and TRBJ2-5. Only peripheral blood was studied, not thyroid tissue.

This chain links TRBV2 with TRBJ1-5, with a weak D call TRBD1 (5 bases). The sequenced sample was peripheral blood mononuclear cells (PBMCs), obtained when the disease was refractory, from a patient treated with antithyroid drugs. The receptor was isolated from a female donor with Graves disease. The CDR3 region has the DNA TGTGCCAGCAGTGAAGCGGGAGGGGTTGGCAATCAGCCCCAGCATTTT. It yields the protein CASSEAGGVGNQPQHF.